The next 5 T cell receptor beta chains were all read from a single sample in a study of control samples from healthy donors and cancer patients. Profiling relied on immunoSEQ multiplex PCR, and the TCRdb table lists in-frame clones only, not all of them. The table has roughly 120,000 clones, 85% to 90% seen once; the top ten hold about 2.5%. Material for sequencing was blood. Source of these receptors: a woman in her 70s in good health.

The chain uses TRBV10-3 and TRBJ1-2, with a weak D call TRBD1 (5 bases). The germline CDR1 and CDR2 sequences are ENHRY and SYGVKD. Trimming took 4 bases from V and 5 from J, leaving 14 bases between them. This CDR3 spans 14 amino acids. CDR3 bases: TGTGCCATCAGTGCCGAGGGGAGGGAATATGGCTACACCTTC. Its translation is CAISAEGREYGYTF.

The genes are TRBV5-1 and TRBJ2-5; perhaps D is TRBD1 or TRBD2 (5 bases each). CDR3 length: 15 amino acids. CDR1 SGHRS and CDR2 YFSETQ come from the germline V gene. The V end was cut by 0 bases, the J end by 5 bases, with 14 bases between. CDR3 coding DNA: TGCGCCAGCAGCTTGGTATTAAGGGGCGGGGAGACCCAGTACTTC. This codes for CASSLVLRGGETQYF.

The chain joins TRBV3-1 (or the pseudogene TRBV3-2) to TRBJ2-5; 7 bases match TRBD2. The CDR3 spans 17 residues. Germline V gene data show CDR1 as LGHDT and CDR2 as YNNKEL (reference sequence). The trim removed 1 base at V and 3 bases at J, leaving 11 bases unmatched. The CDR3 DNA follows: TGTGCCAGCAGCCAAGTTATGGCGCGGGAGCGAAAAGAGACCCAGTACTTC. Translation: CASSQVMARERKETQYF.

The genes are TRBV7-8 and TRBJ1-3; D is unresolved. V was cut by 0 bases and J by 1 base, with 10 bases left in between. CDR3 length: 16 amino acids. Germline assignment: CDR1 SGHVS and CDR2 FQNEAQ. CDR3 loop: CASSLASSWSGNTIYF. Written as DNA, the CDR3 is TGTGCCAGCAGCTTAGCTTCTTCTTGGTCTGGAAACACCATATATTTT.

The rearrangement links TRBV6-2 or TRBV6-3 to TRBJ1-5; D is unresolved. There are 15 residues in the CDR3. Trimming pared 5 bases from V and 4 bases from J, leaving 15 bases between. Germline loops: CDR1 MNHEY, CDR2 SVGEGT. The CDR3: CASSPTVVRNQPQHF. The CDR3 bases are TGTGCCAGCAGTCCAACGGTAGTGCGGAATCAGCCCCAGCATTTT.